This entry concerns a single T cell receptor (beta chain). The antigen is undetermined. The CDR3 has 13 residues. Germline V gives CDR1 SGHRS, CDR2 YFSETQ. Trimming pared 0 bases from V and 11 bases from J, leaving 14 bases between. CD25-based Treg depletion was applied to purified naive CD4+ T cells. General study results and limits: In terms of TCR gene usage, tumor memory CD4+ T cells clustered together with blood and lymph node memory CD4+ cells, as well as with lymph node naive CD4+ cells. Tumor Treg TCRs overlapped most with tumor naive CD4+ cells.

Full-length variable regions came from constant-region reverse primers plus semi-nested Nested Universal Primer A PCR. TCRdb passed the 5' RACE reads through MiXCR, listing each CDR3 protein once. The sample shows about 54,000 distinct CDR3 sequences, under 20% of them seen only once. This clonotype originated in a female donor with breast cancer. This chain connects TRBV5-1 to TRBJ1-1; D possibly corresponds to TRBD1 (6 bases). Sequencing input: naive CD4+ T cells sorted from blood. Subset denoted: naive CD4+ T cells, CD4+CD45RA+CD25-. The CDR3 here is CASSLEGTPQAFF. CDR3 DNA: TGCGCCAGCAGCTTGGAGGGGACACCACAGGCTTTCTTT.